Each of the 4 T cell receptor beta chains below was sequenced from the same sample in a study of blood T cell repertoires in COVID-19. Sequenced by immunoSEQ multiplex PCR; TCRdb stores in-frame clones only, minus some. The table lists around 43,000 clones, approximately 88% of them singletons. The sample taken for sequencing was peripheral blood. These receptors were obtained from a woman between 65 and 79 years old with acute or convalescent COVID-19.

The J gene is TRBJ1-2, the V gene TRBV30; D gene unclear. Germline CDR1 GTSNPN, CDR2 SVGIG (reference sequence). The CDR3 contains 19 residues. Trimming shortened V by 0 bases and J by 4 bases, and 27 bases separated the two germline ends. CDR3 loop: CAWSVQLRHRSHSPYGYTF. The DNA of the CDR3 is TGTGCCTGGAGTGTACAACTGAGGCATAGGTCTCACTCCCCCTATGGCTACACCTTC.

CDR3 DNA sequence: TGTGCCAGCAGTTTCGGGAGCGGTGAGACCCAGTACTTC. Protein product: CASSFGSGETQYF. The chain links TRBV12-3 or TRBV12-4 to TRBJ2-5, with D possibly matching TRBD2 (6 bases). The CDR3 is made up of 13 amino acids. With 3 bases removed from V and 5 bases from J, the gap between germline ends came to 10 bases.

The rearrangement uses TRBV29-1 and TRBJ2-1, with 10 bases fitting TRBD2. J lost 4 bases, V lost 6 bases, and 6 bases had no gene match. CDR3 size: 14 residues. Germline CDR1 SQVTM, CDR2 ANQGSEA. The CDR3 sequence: CSVSPGLAYNEQFF. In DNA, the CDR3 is TGCAGCGTCTCCCCGGGACTAGCGTACAATGAGCAGTTCTTC.

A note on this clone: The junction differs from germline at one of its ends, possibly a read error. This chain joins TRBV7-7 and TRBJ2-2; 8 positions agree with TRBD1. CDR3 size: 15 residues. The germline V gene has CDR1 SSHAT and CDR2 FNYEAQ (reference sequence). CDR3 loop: CASSSGQGSTGELFF. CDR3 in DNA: TGTGCTAGCAGCTCCGGACAGGGATCCACCGGGGAGCTGTTTTTT.